This is a list of T cell receptor beta chains from one sample in a study of T cells after yellow fever vaccination. TCRdb reprocessed the 5' RACE reads via MiXCR and lists one record per CDR3 protein. The sample has tens of thousands of distinct CDR3 sequences, around 5% seen once. The starting material was CD4+ T cells sorted from PBMCs, obtained approximately 15 days after the first yellow fever vaccination. The source of these receptors is a man aged 18 to 29 who received the YFV17D yellow fever vaccine. CDR3s include the opening cysteine and the closing phenylalanine or tryptophan.

j_gene | v_gene | CDR3aa
TRBJ1-6 | TRBV12-3/TRBV12-4 | CASSLGALNSPLHF
TRBJ2-3 | TRBV11-2 | CASSPGQSTDTQYF
TRBJ2-1 | TRBV30 | CAWSAGLAAQGQFF
TRBJ2-2 | TRBV3-1 | CASSQNTGELFF
TRBJ1-2 | TRBV7-2 | CASSLGQGGSNYGYTF
TRBJ1-2 | TRBV5-1 | CASSSNSNYGYTF
TRBJ1-4 | TRBV7-7 | CASSRTVNEKLFF
TRBJ1-4 | TRBV20-1 | CSAKEYEKLFF
TRBJ1-5 | TRBV20-1 | CSAGGGSQPQHF
TRBJ2-3 | TRBV18 | CASSFIDGSDTQYF
TRBJ1-6 | TRBV6-5 | CASNPTDANHSPLHF
TRBJ2-5 | TRBV9 | CASSLPGTNQFQETQYF
TRBJ2-5 | TRBV5-1 | CASSLGTSGEETQYF
TRBJ2-3 | TRBV28 | CASRGSGTGVHTQYF
TRBJ1-1 | TRBV7-2 | CANSGVGNTEAFF
TRBJ2-3 | TRBV18 | CASSPGRASTDTQYF
TRBJ2-5 | TRBV5-1 | CASSTAGTTQETQYF
TRBJ2-1 | TRBV30 | CAWTQGAGNEQFF
TRBJ2-5 | TRBV3-1 | CASSQGLAGQETQYF
TRBJ2-3 | TRBV25-1 | CASNRQGRDTQYF
TRBJ2-7 | TRBV20-1 | CSASLDYEQYF
TRBJ1-1 | TRBV5-4 | CASSYGFEAFF
TRBJ2-7 | TRBV20-1 | CSASGDPFGQYF
TRBJ2-1 | TRBV19 | CASSTAGTTFYNEQFF
TRBJ1-5 | TRBV7-9 | CATEDSGRGQPQHF
TRBJ2-1 | TRBV5-1 | CASSVYLGPDYNEQFF
TRBJ1-2 | TRBV3-1 | CASSQGFGGSGNYGYTF
TRBJ1-2 | TRBV28 | CASTSTGALYGYTF
TRBJ2-3 | TRBV29-1 | CSARVAGTDTQYF
TRBJ1-2 | TRBV18 | CASSPSPGDGYTF
TRBJ1-6 | TRBV28 | CASSSSVNSPLHF
TRBJ1-2 | TRBV7-2 | CASSGLGYGYTF
TRBJ2-1 | TRBV20-1 | CSADGAGSGRENEQFF
TRBJ1-1 | TRBV3-1 | CASSQGAEAFF
TRBJ2-5 | TRBV12-3/TRBV12-4 | CASSLGGVLQETQYF
TRBJ2-1 | TRBV2 | CASSVDGGANEQFF
TRBJ1-6 | TRBV20-1 | CSARRSSSYNSPLHF
TRBJ2-1 | TRBV5-1 | CASSPGTTDEQFF